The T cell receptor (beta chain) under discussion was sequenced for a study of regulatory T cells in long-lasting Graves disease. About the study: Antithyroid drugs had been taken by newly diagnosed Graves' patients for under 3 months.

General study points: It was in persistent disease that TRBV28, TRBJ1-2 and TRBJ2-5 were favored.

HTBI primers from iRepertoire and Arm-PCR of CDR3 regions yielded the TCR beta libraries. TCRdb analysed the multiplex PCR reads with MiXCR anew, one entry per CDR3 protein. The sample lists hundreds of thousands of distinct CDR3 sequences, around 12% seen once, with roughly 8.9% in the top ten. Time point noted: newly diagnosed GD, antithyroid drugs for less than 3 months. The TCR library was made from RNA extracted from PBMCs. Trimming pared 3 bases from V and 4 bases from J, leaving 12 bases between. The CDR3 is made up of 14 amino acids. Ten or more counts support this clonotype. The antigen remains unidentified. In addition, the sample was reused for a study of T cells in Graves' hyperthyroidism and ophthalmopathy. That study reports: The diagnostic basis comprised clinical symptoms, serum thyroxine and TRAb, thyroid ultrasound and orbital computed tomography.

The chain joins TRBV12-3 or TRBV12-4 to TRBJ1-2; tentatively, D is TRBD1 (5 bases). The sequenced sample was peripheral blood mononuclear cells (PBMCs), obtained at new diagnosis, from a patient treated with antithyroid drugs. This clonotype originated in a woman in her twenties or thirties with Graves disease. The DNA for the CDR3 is TGTGCCAGCAGTTTGAGGGGCAGGAGCTATGGCTACACCTTC. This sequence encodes CASSLRGRSYGYTF.